This T cell receptor (beta chain) was identified in a study of beta chain features in type 1 diabetes. Study results and limitations: Across patients, naive, central memory and Treg TCRB repertoires exhibited apparently greater similarity than was observed across healthy donors. Any PCR bias toward short templates would affect both groups alike.

With 3 bases clipped from V and 1 base from J, the junction kept 6 bases outside the gene matches. Germline V gene sequence: CDR1 GTSNPN, CDR2 SVGIG (reference sequence). The CDR3 contains 16 residues. Sequencing targeted expressed TCRB transcripts, as all isolated RNA had been reverse transcribed. The method was immunoSEQ multiplex PCR; TCRdb's version includes in-frame clones alone and lacks a portion of them. The table includes 450,000 to 600,000 clones, 25% to 35% detected once. This clone has just a few counts. Its cognate antigen is unknown. This sequence was found in a man aged 18 to 30 in good health. This rearrangement joins TRBV30 to TRBJ2-5, with 12 bases identical to TRBD2. Sequenced input: naive CD4+ T cells from blood. The CDR3 DNA follows: TGTGCCTGGAGCCTGGGACTAGCGGGCACCCAAGAGACCCAGTACTTC. Its protein is CAWSLGLAGTQETQYF.